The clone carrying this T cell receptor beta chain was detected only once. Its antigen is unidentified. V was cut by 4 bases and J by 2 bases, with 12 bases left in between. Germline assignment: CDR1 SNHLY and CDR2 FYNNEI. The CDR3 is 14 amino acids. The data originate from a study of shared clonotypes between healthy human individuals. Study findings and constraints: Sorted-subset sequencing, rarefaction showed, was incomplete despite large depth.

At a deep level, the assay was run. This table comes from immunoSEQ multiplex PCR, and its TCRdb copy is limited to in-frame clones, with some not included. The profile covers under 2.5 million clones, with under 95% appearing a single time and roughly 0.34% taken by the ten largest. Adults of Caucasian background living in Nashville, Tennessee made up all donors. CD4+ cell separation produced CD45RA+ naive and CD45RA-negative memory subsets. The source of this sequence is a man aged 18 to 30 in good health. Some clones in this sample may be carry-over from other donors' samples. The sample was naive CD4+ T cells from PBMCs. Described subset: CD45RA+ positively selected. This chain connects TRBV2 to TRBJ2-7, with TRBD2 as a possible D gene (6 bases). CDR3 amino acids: CASSVPGTAYEQYF. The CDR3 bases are TGTGCCAGCAGTGTACCTGGGACTGCCTACGAGCAGTACTTC.